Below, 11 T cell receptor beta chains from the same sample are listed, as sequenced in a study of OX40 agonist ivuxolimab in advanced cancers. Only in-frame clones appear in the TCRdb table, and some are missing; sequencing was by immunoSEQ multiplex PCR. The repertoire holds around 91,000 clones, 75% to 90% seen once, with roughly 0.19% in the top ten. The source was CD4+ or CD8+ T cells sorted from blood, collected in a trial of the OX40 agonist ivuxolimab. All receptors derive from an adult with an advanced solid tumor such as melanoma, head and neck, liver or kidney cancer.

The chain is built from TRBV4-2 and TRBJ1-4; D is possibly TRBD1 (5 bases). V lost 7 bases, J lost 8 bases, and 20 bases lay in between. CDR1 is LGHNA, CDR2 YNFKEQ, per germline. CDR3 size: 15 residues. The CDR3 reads CASTGDGGEEEKLFF. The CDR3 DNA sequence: TGTGCCAGCACAGGAGACGGGGGGGAGGAAGAAAAACTGTTTTTT.

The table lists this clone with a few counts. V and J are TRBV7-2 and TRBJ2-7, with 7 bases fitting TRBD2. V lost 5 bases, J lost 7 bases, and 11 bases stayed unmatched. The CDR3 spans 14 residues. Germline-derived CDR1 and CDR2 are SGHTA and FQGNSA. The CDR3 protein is CASSPSPTSAEQYF. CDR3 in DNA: TGTGCCAGCAGCCCCTCCCCCACTAGCGCAGAGCAGTACTTC.

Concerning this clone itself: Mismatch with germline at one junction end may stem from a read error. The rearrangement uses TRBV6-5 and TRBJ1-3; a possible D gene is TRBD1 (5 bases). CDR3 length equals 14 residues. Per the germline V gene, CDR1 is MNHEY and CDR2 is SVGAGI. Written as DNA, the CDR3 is TGTGCCAGCAGTGACTCGGGGCCGGGAAACACCATATATTTT. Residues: CASSDSGPGNTIYF.

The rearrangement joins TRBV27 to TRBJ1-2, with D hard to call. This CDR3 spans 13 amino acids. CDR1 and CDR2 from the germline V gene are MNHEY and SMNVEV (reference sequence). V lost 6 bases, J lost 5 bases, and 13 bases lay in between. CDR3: CASRLDTRYGYTF. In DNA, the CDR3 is TGTGCCAGCAGGCTAGACACGCGGTATGGCTACACCTTC.

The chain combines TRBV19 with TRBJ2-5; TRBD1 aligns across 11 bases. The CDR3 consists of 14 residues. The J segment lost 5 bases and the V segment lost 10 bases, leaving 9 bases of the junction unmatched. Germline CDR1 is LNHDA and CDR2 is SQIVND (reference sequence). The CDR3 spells CATRTGGNWETQYF. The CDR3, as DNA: TGTGCCACCAGGACAGGGGGCAATTGGGAGACCCAGTACTTC. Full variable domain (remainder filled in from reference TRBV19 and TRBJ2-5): DGGITQSPKYLFRKEGQNVTLSCEQNLNHDAMYWYRQDPGQGLRLIYYSQIVNDFQKGDIAEGYSVSREKKESFPLTVTSAQKNPTAFYLCATRTGGNWETQYFGPGTRLLVL.

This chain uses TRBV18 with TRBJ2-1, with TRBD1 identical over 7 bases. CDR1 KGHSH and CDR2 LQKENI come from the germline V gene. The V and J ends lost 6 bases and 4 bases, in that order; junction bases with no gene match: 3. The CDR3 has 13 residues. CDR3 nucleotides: TGTGCCAGCTCCGGGGACAGATACAATGAGCAGTTCTTC. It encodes CASSGDRYNEQFF. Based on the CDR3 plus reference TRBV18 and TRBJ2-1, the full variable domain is NAGVMQNPRHLVRRRGQEARLRCSPMKGHSHVYWYRQLPEEGLKFMVYLQKENIIDESGMPKERFSAEFPKEGPSILRIQQVVRGDSAAYFCASSGDRYNEQFFGPGTRLTVL.

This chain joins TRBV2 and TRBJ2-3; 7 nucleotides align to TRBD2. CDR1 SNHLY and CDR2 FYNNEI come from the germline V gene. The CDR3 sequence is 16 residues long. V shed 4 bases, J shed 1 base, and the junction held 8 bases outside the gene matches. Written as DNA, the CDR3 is TGTGCCAGCAGTGGACGCCTACGGGGGGGCACAGATACGCAGTATTTT. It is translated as CASSGRLRGGTDTQYF.

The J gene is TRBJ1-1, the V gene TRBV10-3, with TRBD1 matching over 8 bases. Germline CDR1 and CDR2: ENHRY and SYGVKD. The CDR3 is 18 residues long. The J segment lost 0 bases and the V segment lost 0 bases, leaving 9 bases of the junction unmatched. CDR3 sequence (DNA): TGTGCCATCAGTGAGTCCCCTTGGGACAGGAATATGAACACTGAAGCTTTCTTT. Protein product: CAISESPWDRNMNTEAFF.

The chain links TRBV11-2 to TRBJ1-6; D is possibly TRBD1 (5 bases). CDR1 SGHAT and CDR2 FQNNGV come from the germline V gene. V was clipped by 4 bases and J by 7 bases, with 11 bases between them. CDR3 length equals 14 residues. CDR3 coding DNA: TGTGCCAGCAGCTCTCTTGGGGGGAATTCACCCCTCCACTTT. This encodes CASSSLGGNSPLHF.

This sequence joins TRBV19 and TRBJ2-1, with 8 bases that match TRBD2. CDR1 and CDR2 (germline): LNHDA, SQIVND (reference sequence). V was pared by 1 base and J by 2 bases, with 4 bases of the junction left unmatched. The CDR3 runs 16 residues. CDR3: CASSIVSGGTYNEQFF. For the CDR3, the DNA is TGTGCCAGTAGTATAGTGAGCGGGGGAACCTACAATGAGCAGTTCTTC.

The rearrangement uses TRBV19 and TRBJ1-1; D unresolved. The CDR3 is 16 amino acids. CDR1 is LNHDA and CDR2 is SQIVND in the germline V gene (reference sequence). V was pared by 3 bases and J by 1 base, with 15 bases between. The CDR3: CASSIGSVSTNTEAFF. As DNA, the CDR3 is TGTGCCAGTAGTATTGGCAGCGTTAGTACGAACACTGAAGCTTTCTTT.